Listed below are T cell receptor beta chains from one sample, sequenced in a study of T cell changes during pregnancy in multiple sclerosis. Some clones are missing from TCRdb's copy, which holds only in-frame ones; the method was immunoSEQ multiplex PCR. Of about 72,000 clones in the sample, less than 95% were seen once. The starting material was peripheral blood, obtained in the second trimester of pregnancy. The receptors come from a female donor with multiple sclerosis, enrolled in a pregnancy study. Each CDR3 is given with its conserved first and last residue. D genes are given only for firm matches. Only part of the rows carry a size: once, few, many, or a class if the clone is expanded.

j_gene	abundance	d_gene	v_gene	CDR3aa	CDR3nt
TRBJ2-7	-	TRBD1	TRBV7-2	CASSAVLGQFHEQYF	TGTGCCAGCAGCGCAGTCCTGGGACAGTTCCACGAGCAGTACTTC
TRBJ2-1	once	-	TRBV10-2	CASSENGPGASNEQFF	TGCGCCAGCAGTGAGAATGGTCCTGGAGCTTCCAATGAGCAGTTCTTC
TRBJ2-5	-	TRBD1	TRBV7-9	CASSLYGTVQETQYF	TGTGCCAGCAGCTTATACGGGACAGTCCAAGAGACCCAGTACTTC
TRBJ1-5	-	-	TRBV10-1	CASIGIPGPQHF	TGCGCCAGCATTGGTATCCCAGGGCCCCAGCATTTT
TRBJ2-7	-	TRBD2	TRBV4-2	CASSQDSGGAYEQYF	TGTGCCAGCAGCCAAGATAGCGGGGGGGCCTACGAGCAGTACTTC
TRBJ2-7	-	-	TRBV30	CAWSTGIYEQYF	TGTGCCTGGAGTACAGGGATATACGAGCAGTACTTC
TRBJ1-2	-	-	TRBV30	CAWGPGHPLEGYTF	TGTGCCTGGGGGCCGGGACATCCCCTGGAGGGCTACACCTTC
TRBJ1-3	-	-	TRBV19	CATRSGASGNTIYF	TGTGCCACGCGGTCGGGTGCCTCTGGAAACACCATATATTTT
TRBJ2-3	-	-	TRBV5-1	CASSLDSIRTDTQYF	TGCGCCAGCAGCTTAGACTCTATCCGCACAGATACGCAGTATTTT
TRBJ2-1	-	-	TRBV5-1	CASSLGQDYNEQFF	TGCGCCAGCAGCTTGGGCCAGGACTACAATGAGCAGTTCTTC
TRBJ1-1	-	-	TRBV5-4	CASSRGSVTEAFF	TGTGCCAGCAGCCGGGGTAGCGTCACTGAAGCTTTCTTT
TRBJ2-1	-	TRBD1	TRBV14	CASSLIQGAGSYNEQFF	TGTGCCAGCAGCCTCATCCAGGGGGCGGGCTCCTACAATGAGCAGTTCTTC
TRBJ1-1	-	-	TRBV9	CASSASMNTEAFF	TGTGCCAGCAGCGCATCCATGAACACTGAAGCTTTCTTT
TRBJ1-2	-	-	TRBV19	CASKTVNYGYTF	TGTGCCAGTAAAACAGTTAACTATGGCTACACCTTC
TRBJ2-7	-	TRBD1	TRBV5-1	CASSPGDRVYEQYF	TGCGCCAGCAGCCCGGGGGACAGGGTCTACGAGCAGTACTTC
TRBJ1-1	-	-	TRBV5-1	CASSLQGRAEAFF	TGCGCCAGCAGCTTGCAGGGGAGGGCTGAAGCTTTCTTT
TRBJ2-7	-	TRBD1	TRBV5-1	CASSLQGNYEQYF	TGCGCCAGCAGCTTACAGGGGAACTACGAGCAGTACTTC
TRBJ1-1	-	-	TRBV7-9	CASSPHTVNTEAFF	TGTGCCAGCAGCCCCCACACAGTGAACACTGAAGCTTTCTTT